The present TCR beta chain was sequenced within a study of glioma-infiltrating T cells. Looked up from germline, CDR1 is SQVTM and CDR2 is ANQGSEA. The ends were cut back, 6 bases at V and 0 bases at J, with 5 bases in the middle. This CDR3 has 11 amino acids. This clonotype came up a few times. Its target is unknown. TCR alpha and beta CDR3 regions were amplified from RNA using iRepertoire nested multiplex PCR. TCRdb reprocessed the multiplex PCR reads with MiXCR, giving one entry per CDR3 protein. Here the sample spans a few thousand distinct CDR3 sequences, 31% being singletons. Study conclusions and caveats: Non-neoplastic patients had below-expected tissue-blood divergence, while all gliomas exceeded expectation.

The TCR was taken from a human donor with low-grade glioma or glioblastoma, undergoing nonglioma brain surgery, or in good health (not recorded which). Sequenced material: glioma tissue, nonneoplastic brain tissue, or PBMCs (not recorded which). The V gene is TRBV29-1, the J gene TRBJ1-1, with a tentative D call TRBD1 (5 bases). CDR3 region: CSVTVNTEAFF. In DNA, the CDR3 is TGCAGCGTGACAGTGAACACTGAAGCTTTCTTT.